Listed below are T cell receptor beta chains from one sample, sequenced in a study of human T cells and chemical hapten exposure. Each CDR3 protein is one row after TCRdb ran MiXCR on the RACE reads. The sample includes a few hundred thousand distinct CDR3 sequences, about 6% of them seen just once. The sample in question was whole blood, obtained in connection with sensitization to the hapten diphenylcyclopropenone (DPC). The receptors derive from a woman in her late teens or twenties with alopecia areata. Some clones in this sample may be carry-over from other donors' samples. Both conserved end residues are part of each CDR3. D genes are given only for firm matches. A clone size is listed for some rows: how often the clone was seen (once, few, many), or a class if it is expanded.

J gene: TRBJ1-2; V gene: TRBV18; clone size: few; D gene: .; CDR3 length: 14; CDR3 DNA: TGTGCCAGCTCACCCCAGGCGGTAGACTATGGCTACACCTTC; CDR3 protein: CASSPQAVDYGYTF
J gene: TRBJ2-7; V gene: TRBV6-6; clone size: few; D gene: TRBD1; CDR3 length: 14; CDR3 DNA: TGTGCCAGCAGCGGGACAGGGGGGTACAGGGAGCAGTACTTC; CDR3 protein: CASSGTGGYREQYF
J gene: TRBJ1-6; V gene: TRBV12-3/TRBV12-4; clone size: many; D gene: .; CDR3 length: 13; CDR3 DNA: TGTGCCAGCAGCCGGGATCGTGGAGGCCCCCTCCACTTT; CDR3 protein: CASSRDRGGPLHF
J gene: TRBJ2-3; V gene: TRBV7-9; clone size: few; D gene: .; CDR3 length: 12; CDR3 DNA: TGTGCCACGGGGGTCGGAGCAGATACGCAGTATTTT; CDR3 protein: CATGVGADTQYF
J gene: TRBJ2-1; V gene: TRBV15; clone size: .; D gene: .; CDR3 length: 16; CDR3 DNA: TGTGCCACCAGCAGAGATCTGGAGAGCTCCTACAATGAGCAGTTCTTC; CDR3 protein: CATSRDLESSYNEQFF
J gene: TRBJ2-3; V gene: TRBV20-1; clone size: .; D gene: TRBD1; CDR3 length: 18; CDR3 DNA: TGCAGTGCTAGAGGCCTAGGACAGGGGAAATTTAGCACAGATACGCAGTATTTT; CDR3 protein: CSARGLGQGKFSTDTQYF
J gene: TRBJ2-2; V gene: TRBV4-3; clone size: .; D gene: TRBD1; CDR3 length: 16; CDR3 DNA: TGCGCCAGCAGCCGGTTGTGGCAGGGGGACACCGGGGAGCTGTTTTTT; CDR3 protein: CASSRLWQGDTGELFF
J gene: TRBJ2-1; V gene: TRBV6-6; clone size: many; D gene: TRBD2; CDR3 length: 15; CDR3 DNA: TGTGCCAGCAGCCGAGGGACTAGCTCCTACAATGAGCAGTTCTTC; CDR3 protein: CASSRGTSSYNEQFF
J gene: TRBJ2-2; V gene: TRBV6-2/TRBV6-3; clone size: many; D gene: .; CDR3 length: 15; CDR3 DNA: TGTGCCAGCAGCCTCTCACTCCAGGGTTCCGGGGAGCTGTTTTTT; CDR3 protein: CASSLSLQGSGELFF
J gene: TRBJ2-7; V gene: TRBV28; clone size: few; D gene: .; CDR3 length: 16; CDR3 DNA: TGTGCCAGCACCTCCCCCGCAAGGACCTCCTCCTACGAGCAGTACTTC; CDR3 protein: CASTSPARTSSYEQYF
J gene: TRBJ1-3; V gene: TRBV7-2; clone size: many; D gene: .; CDR3 length: 16; CDR3 DNA: TGTGCCAGCAGCTTGGCTATCGCGCTTTCTGGAAACACCATATATTTT; CDR3 protein: CASSLAIALSGNTIYF
J gene: TRBJ1-5; V gene: TRBV9; clone size: many; D gene: .; CDR3 length: 13; CDR3 DNA: TGTGCCAGCAGCGTAGGAACGGATCAGCCCCAGCATTTT; CDR3 protein: CASSVGTDQPQHF
J gene: TRBJ2-1; V gene: TRBV29-1; clone size: few; D gene: TRBD1; CDR3 length: 14; CDR3 DNA: TGCAGCGTTAAAACAGGGGTCGTGTGGAATGAGCAGTTCTTC; CDR3 protein: CSVKTGVVWNEQFF
J gene: TRBJ1-1; V gene: TRBV5-1; clone size: many; D gene: .; CDR3 length: 13; CDR3 DNA: TGCGCCAGCAGGGGGGACATGAACACTGAAGCTTTCTTT; CDR3 protein: CASRGDMNTEAFF